This T cell receptor (beta chain) was sequenced for a study of blood T cells in healthy people across ages. In regard to this clonotype: What it recognizes is unknown.

Germline V lookup: CDR1 MGHDK, CDR2 SYGVNS. This CDR3 is 13 amino acids long. V was trimmed by 1 base and J by 7 bases, leaving 11 bases between them. Study-wide findings and caveats: Older individuals had lower TCR beta diversity per million T cells (the decline was roughly linear). CMV status of donors was unknown, possibly confounding expanded clonotype changes.

Sample-barcoded 5' priming and a J-beta primer mix drove a second PCR of 7 to 11 cycles. TCRdb ran MiXCR on the 5' RACE reads and lists one entry per CDR3 protein. The table records 550,000 to 650,000 distinct CDR3 sequences, about 25% of them present only once. The sample was also linked to a second study, of T cells of mothers and their children.

This chain joins TRBV25-1 and TRBJ2-7; D may be TRBD1 or TRBD2 (6 bases each). The sequenced sample was blood. This TCR was recovered from a boy younger than 10 in good health. For the CDR3, the DNA is TGTGCCAGCAGTGAATCGGGGGCGCGGGAGCAGTACTTC. Translated: CASSESGAREQYF.